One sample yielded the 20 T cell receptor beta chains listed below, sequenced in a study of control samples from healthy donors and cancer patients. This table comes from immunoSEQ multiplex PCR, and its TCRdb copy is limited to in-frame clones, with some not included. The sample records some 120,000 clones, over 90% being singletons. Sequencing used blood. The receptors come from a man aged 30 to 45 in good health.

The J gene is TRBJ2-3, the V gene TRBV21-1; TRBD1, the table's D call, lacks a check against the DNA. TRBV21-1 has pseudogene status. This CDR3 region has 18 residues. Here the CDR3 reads CASSNNFLGTPGADTQYF. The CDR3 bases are TGTGCCAGCAGCAATAACTTCTTGGGGACCCCAGGGGCAGATACGCAGTATTTT.

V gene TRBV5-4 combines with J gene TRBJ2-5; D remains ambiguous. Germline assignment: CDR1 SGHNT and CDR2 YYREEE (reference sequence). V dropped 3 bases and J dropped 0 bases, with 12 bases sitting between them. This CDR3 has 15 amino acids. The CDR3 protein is CASSSQVGNQETQYF. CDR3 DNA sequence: TGTGCCAGCAGCTCACAAGTGGGGAACCAAGAGACCCAGTACTTC.

CDR3 in DNA: TGTGCCACCAGTGACCTTGACAGGGACCTCCGCGAGCAGTACGTC. Encoded protein: CATSDLDRDLREQYV. This chain uses TRBV24-1 with TRBJ2-7; 7 nucleotides match TRBD1. The CDR3 totals 15 residues. Germline CDR1 is KGHDR and CDR2 is SFDVKD. V lost 4 bases and J lost 6; bases outside the gene matches: 11.

The CDR3, as DNA: TGTGCCAGCAGCTTCGGGGACAGGGGTCAGCCCCAGCATTTT. Translating it yields CASSFGDRGQPQHF. This chain connects TRBV5-6 to TRBJ1-5; 10 bases align to TRBD1. Germline-derived CDR1 and CDR2 are SGHDT and YYEEEE. Unmatched junction bases numbered 2, after V lost 2 bases and J lost 6 bases. The CDR3 contains 14 residues.

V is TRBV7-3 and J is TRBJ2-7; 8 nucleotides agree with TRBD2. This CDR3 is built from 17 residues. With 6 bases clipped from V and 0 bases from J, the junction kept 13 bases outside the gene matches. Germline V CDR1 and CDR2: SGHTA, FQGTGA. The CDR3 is CASRFFPGLAGSYEQYF. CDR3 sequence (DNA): TGTGCCAGCAGATTTTTTCCGGGGCTAGCGGGCTCCTACGAGCAGTACTTC.

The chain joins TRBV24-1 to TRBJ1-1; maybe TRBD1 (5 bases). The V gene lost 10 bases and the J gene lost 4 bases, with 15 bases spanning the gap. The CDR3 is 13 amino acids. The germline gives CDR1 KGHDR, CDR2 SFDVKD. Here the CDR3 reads CATSGGGSTEAFF. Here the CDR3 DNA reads TGTGCCACTTCGGGTGGGGGGAGCACTGAAGCTTTCTTT.

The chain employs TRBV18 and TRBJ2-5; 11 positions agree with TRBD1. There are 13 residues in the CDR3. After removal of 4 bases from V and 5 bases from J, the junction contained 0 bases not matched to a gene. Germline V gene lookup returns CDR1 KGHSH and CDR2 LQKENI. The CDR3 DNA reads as TGTGCCAGCTCACGGGACAGGGGGGAGACCCAGTACTTC. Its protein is CASSRDRGETQYF.

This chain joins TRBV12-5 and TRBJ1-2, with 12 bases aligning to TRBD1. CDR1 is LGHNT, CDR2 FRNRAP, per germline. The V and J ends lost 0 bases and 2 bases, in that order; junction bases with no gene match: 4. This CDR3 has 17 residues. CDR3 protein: CASGLVPGTGGNYGYTF. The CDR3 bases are TGTGCTAGTGGTTTGGTACCTGGGACAGGGGGCAACTATGGCTACACCTTC.

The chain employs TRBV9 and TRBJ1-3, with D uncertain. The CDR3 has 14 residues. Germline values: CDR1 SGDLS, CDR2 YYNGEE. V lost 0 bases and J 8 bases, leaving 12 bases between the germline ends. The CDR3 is CASSVGGLGDTIYF. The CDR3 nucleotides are TGTGCCAGCAGCGTAGGAGGGCTCGGGGACACCATATATTTT.

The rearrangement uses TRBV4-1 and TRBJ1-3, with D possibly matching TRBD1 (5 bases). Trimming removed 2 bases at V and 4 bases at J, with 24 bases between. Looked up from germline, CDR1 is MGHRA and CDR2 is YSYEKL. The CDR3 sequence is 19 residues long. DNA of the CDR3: TGCGCCAGCAGCCAAATTAGGGGTGCCGGTCTGGGTGCCGGAAACACCATATATTTT. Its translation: CASSQIRGAGLGAGNTIYF.

The CDR3 loop reads CAITEGGPGSYNEQFF. CDR3 in DNA: TGTGCCATCACTGAAGGCGGTCCCGGCTCCTACAATGAGCAGTTCTTC. This chain links TRBV10-3 with TRBJ2-1; no firm D call. Germline CDR1 ENHRY, CDR2 SYGVKD. V lost 7 bases to trimming and J lost 0 bases, with 16 bases between them. CDR3 length: 16 residues.

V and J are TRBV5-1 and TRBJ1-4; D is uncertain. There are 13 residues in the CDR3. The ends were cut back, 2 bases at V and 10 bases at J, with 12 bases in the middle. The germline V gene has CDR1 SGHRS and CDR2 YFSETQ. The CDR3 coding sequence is TGCGCCAGCAGCTTACAGCCCACCGCAAAACTGTTTTTT. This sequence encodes CASSLQPTAKLFF.

The CDR3 DNA sequence: TGTGCCAGCAGATCTTCCGGGACAGGGATTCAGCCCCAGCATTTT. Protein product: CASRSSGTGIQPQHF. The rearrangement uses TRBV27 and TRBJ1-5; 9 bases agree with TRBD1. V dropped 6 bases and J dropped 6; count of bases not matched to a gene: 9. This CDR3 region has 15 residues. Looked up from germline, CDR1 is MNHEY and CDR2 is SMNVEV (reference sequence).

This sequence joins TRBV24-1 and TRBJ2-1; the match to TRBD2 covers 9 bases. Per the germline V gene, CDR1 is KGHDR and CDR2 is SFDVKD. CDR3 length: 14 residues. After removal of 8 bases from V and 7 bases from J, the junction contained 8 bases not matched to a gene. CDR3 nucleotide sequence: TGTGCCACCACCCGAGCGGGGGGTTCTAATGAGCAGTTCTTC. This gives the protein CATTRAGGSNEQFF.

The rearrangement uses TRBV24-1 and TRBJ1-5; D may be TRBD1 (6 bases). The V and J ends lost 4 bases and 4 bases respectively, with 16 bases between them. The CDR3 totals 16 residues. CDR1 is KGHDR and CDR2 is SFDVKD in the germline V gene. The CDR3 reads CATSDPRGGWNQPQHF. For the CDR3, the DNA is TGTGCCACCAGTGACCCCAGGGGAGGGTGGAATCAGCCCCAGCATTTT.

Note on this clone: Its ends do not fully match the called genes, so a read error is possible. The CDR3 DNA reads as TGTGCCAGCAGCTTAGACAGGACGCCTCTCGGGATCTTC. Protein product: CASSLDRTPLGIF. The rearrangement links TRBV5-4 to TRBJ2-1, with a possible D match to TRBD1 (6 bases). The CDR3 has 13 amino acids. The germline gives CDR1 SGHNT, CDR2 YYREEE (reference sequence).

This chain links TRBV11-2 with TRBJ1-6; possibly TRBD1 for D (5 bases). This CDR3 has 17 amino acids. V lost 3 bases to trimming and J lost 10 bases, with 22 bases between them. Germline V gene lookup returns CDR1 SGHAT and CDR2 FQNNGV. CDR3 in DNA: TGTGCCAGCAGCTTGGGGCCTAGGCTCGAGGCCGACTCACCCCTCCACTTT. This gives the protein CASSLGPRLEADSPLHF.

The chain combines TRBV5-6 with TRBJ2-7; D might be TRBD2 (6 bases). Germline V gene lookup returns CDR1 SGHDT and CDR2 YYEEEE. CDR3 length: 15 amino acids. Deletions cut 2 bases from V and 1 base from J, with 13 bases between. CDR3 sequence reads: CASSFTLGLSYEQYF. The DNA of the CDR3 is TGTGCCAGCAGCTTCACCCTGGGACTTTCCTACGAGCAGTACTTC.

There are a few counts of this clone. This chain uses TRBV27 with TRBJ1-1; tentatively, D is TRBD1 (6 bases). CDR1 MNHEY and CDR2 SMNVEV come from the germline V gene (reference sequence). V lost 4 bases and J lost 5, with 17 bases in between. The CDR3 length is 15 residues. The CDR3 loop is CASSWNGDTRTEAFF. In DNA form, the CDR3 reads TGTGCCAGCAGTTGGAACGGGGACACACGGACTGAAGCTTTCTTT.

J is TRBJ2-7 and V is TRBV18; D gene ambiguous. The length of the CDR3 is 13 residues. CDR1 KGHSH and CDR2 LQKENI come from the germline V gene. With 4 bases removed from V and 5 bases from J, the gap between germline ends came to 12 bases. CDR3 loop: CASSLPARDEQYF. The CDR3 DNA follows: TGTGCCAGCTCACTTCCAGCTCGGGACGAGCAGTACTTC.